The 18 T cell receptor beta chains presented below share a single source sample, sequenced in a study of T cell repertoires in cytomegalovirus infection. TCRdb reanalysed the reads using MiXCR and keeps one entry per CDR3 protein. This sample has around 740,000 distinct CDR3 sequences; 35% occur once, and the top ten carry 2.5% to 3%. Sequencing input: PBMCs. The receptors shown here come from a human donor in good health (CMV status not recorded). Some clones in this sample may be carry-over from other donors' samples.

The gene calls are TRBV24-1 and TRBJ1-2; the D is unclear. Germline V gives CDR1 KGHDR, CDR2 SFDVKD. Trimming removed 1 base from V and 8 bases from J, with 10 bases in between. There are 13 residues in the CDR3. The CDR3 protein is CATSDLRSEGYTF. The DNA for the CDR3 is TGTGCCACCAGTGATTTAAGGTCGGAAGGCTACACCTTC.

The chain has TRBV27 and TRBJ2-7, with 9 nucleotides matching TRBD2. Germline V gene lookup returns CDR1 MNHEY and CDR2 SMNVEV (reference sequence). The CDR3 runs to 15 residues. Germline trimming cut 1 base from V and 5 bases from J; bases unmatched to any gene: 6. CDR3 amino acids: CASSLYLAGYNEQYF. DNA for the CDR3: TGTGCCAGCAGTTTATACCTAGCGGGGTATAACGAGCAGTACTTC.

This clonotype was counted only a few times. The chain links TRBV6-2 or TRBV6-3 to TRBJ2-7, with TRBD2 matching 9 bases. The CDR3 is 15 residues long. Germline lookup yields CDR1 MNHEY and CDR2 SVGEGT. The V segment lost 5 bases and the J segment 5 bases; nucleotides outside the gene matches: 10. CDR3 amino acids: CASSQLASGTHEQYF. CDR3 coding DNA: TGTGCCAGCAGTCAACTGGCTAGCGGGACCCACGAGCAGTACTTC.

The rearrangement links TRBV7-9 to TRBJ2-1; the D call may be TRBD1 or TRBD2 (5 bases each). Germline CDR1 SEHNR, CDR2 FQNEAQ (reference sequence). Deletions cut 6 bases from V and 9 bases from J, with 21 bases between. The CDR3 length is 15 residues. CDR3 protein: CASSPNTKLGTEQFF. The CDR3 DNA is TGTGCCAGCAGTCCTAACACAAAACTCGGGACTGAGCAGTTCTTC.

The CDR3 region is CASSSSRARVHEQYF. The CDR3 region has the DNA TGTGCCAGCAGCTCATCCCGGGCCAGGGTCCACGAGCAGTACTTC. V and J are TRBV7-3 and TRBJ2-7; a possible D gene is TRBD1 (5 bases). The CDR3 covers 15 residues. The V gene's germline CDR1 is SGHTA and CDR2 FQGTGA. The ends were cut back, 4 bases at V and 5 bases at J, with 18 bases in the middle.

V and J are TRBV29-1 and TRBJ2-1, with 10 bases aligning to TRBD2. J was trimmed by 4 bases and V by 8 bases; bases with no gene match: 5. Germline V gene data show CDR1 as SQVTM and CDR2 as ANQGSEA. The CDR3 contains 13 residues. In DNA form, the CDR3 reads TGCAGCACCCAGCGGGAGGGATACAATGAGCAGTTCTTC. Amino acid sequence: CSTQREGYNEQFF.

The rearrangement uses TRBV5-6 and TRBJ2-3, with a tentative D call TRBD1 (5 bases). Trimming cost V 4 bases and J 2 bases, with 20 bases left between them. CDR3 size: 17 residues. Per the germline V gene, CDR1 is SGHDT and CDR2 is YYEEEE. The DNA of the CDR3 is TGTGCCAGCAGCATAACTTTTCAGGGATGGAACACAGATACGCAGTATTTT. Protein: CASSITFQGWNTDTQYF.

The genes are TRBV28 and TRBJ2-1; D possibly matches TRBD1 or TRBD2 (5 bases each). Germline CDR1 is MDHEN and CDR2 is SYDVKM. Trimming pared 2 bases from V and 5 bases from J, leaving 10 bases between. The CDR3 is 14 amino acids. The CDR3 DNA follows: TGTGCCAGCAGTTTAGGGGGTCTCGACAATGAGCAGTTCTTC. As protein: CASSLGGLDNEQFF.

As concerns this clonotype: Germline is not matched at one junction end, which may reflect a read error. V gene TRBV7-8 combines with J gene TRBJ2-1; TRBD1 aligns across 8 bases. The CDR3 length is 15 residues. In germline, CDR1 is SGHVS, CDR2 FQNEAQ. The CDR3 sequence: CSSSFRTGSYNEQFF. In DNA, the CDR3 is TGTTCCAGCAGCTTCCGGACAGGGTCCTACAATGAGCAGTTCTTC.

This clonotype was detected a few times. V is TRBV6-1 and J is TRBJ1-5, with a weak D call TRBD1 (6 bases). V lost 11 bases and J 2 bases, leaving 13 bases between the germline ends. The V gene's germline CDR1 is MNHNS and CDR2 SASEGT. This CDR3 contains 13 residues. CDR3 DNA: TGTGCCCATCGGGGGGCTGGCAATCAGCCCCAGCATTTT. Protein sequence: CAHRGAGNQPQHF.

This clonotype was detected many times. V is TRBV28 and J is TRBJ1-1, with D perhaps TRBD1 (5 bases). Trimming cost V 3 bases and J 7 bases, with 9 bases left between them. Germline V gene lookup returns CDR1 MDHEN and CDR2 SYDVKM. The CDR3 is 12 amino acids. CDR3 protein: CASSLEGNEAFF. CDR3 DNA sequence: TGTGCCAGCAGTTTGGAGGGGAATGAAGCTTTCTTT.

There are many counts of this clonotype. The CDR3 sequence is CASRGGRTSYNEQFF. CDR3 in DNA: TGTGCCAGCCGGGGGGGGCGGACCTCCTACAATGAGCAGTTCTTC. The chain joins TRBV7-2 to TRBJ2-1; 8 nucleotides align to TRBD2. Germline CDR1 reads SGHTA; CDR2 reads FQGNSA. The CDR3 runs 15 residues. V dropped 8 bases and J dropped 0; count of bases not matched to a gene: 6.

The J gene is TRBJ1-1, the V gene TRBV28, with 8 positions matching TRBD1. Trimming cost V 2 bases and J 12 bases; bases outside gene matches: 5. There are 12 residues in the CDR3. Germline CDR1 MDHEN, CDR2 SYDVKM. CDR3 DNA: TGTGCCAGCAGTTTAGGGGCCAGGGGGCCTTTCTTT. It codes for CASSLGARGPFF.

Many counts were recorded for this clonotype. V and J are TRBV7-6 and TRBJ2-7; TRBD1 agrees at 10 bases. The V segment lost 1 base and the J segment 3 bases; nucleotides outside the gene matches: 3. Germline V lookup: CDR1 SGHVS, CDR2 FNYEAQ. This CDR3 has 15 residues. CDR3 DNA: TGTGCCAGCAGCTTAGGGGACAGGGGTTACTACGAGCAGTACTTC. Translation gives CASSLGDRGYYEQYF.

Turning to this clonotype: The conserved phenylalanine or tryptophan is not found at the CDR3 terminus, so this likely reflects a read error. Because the CDR3's place on the DNA is in doubt, the DNA is left out and the CDR3 is given as listed by TCRdb. This chain connects TRBV12-3 or TRBV12-4 to TRBJ1-1; TRBD1, as called in the table, went unchecked against the DNA. The CDR3 length equals 14 residues, ends included. The CDR3 sequence: CASRQTGGKTEAII.

The rearrangement joins TRBV24-1 to TRBJ2-2; D gene unclear. The CDR3 spans 13 residues. The germline gives CDR1 KGHDR, CDR2 SFDVKD. V lost 6 bases, J lost 1 base, and 5 bases lay in between. The CDR3 DNA follows: TGTGCCACCAGTTTTCGGAACACCGGGGAGCTGTTTTTT. It specifies CATSFRNTGELFF.

The V gene is TRBV29-1, the J gene TRBJ2-3, with a weak D call TRBD2 (5 bases). The CDR3 is 10 residues long. CDR1 is SQVTM, CDR2 ANQGSEA, per germline. Trimming shortened V by 4 bases and J by 11 bases, and 10 bases separated the two germline ends. The CDR3 here is CSVGGRMQYF. CDR3 nucleotides: TGCAGCGTTGGCGGGCGAATGCAGTATTTT.

CDR3 loop: CASAIGQGADTQYF. The CDR3 bases are TGTGCCAGCGCCATCGGACAGGGGGCAGATACGCAGTATTTT. The J gene is TRBJ2-3, the V gene TRBV7-3; 10 nucleotides match TRBD1. CDR1 SGHTA and CDR2 FQGTGA come from the germline V gene. J lost 4 bases, V lost 8 bases, and 6 bases had no gene match. The CDR3 sequence is 14 residues long.